Following are 26 T cell receptor beta chains from one sample sequenced in a study of cytomegalovirus exposure and HLA in healthy donors. The PCR ran on 60 Vbeta and 13 Jbeta primers. TCRdb keeps only in-frame clones here, not all; method: immunoSEQ multiplex PCR. Of about 55,000 clones listed, approximately 78% were seen once; the top ten hold 1.4% to 1.5%. The specimen sequenced was PBMCs. The receptors derive from a female donor in good health and CMV-seronegative.

For this clone: At one boundary the junction diverges from the germline segment, which might be a read error. The genes are TRBV5-4 and TRBJ2-3; D gene ambiguous. Germline-derived CDR1 and CDR2 are SGHNT and YYREEE (reference sequence). This CDR3 has 14 residues. CDR3 in amino acids: CAGSEHRMPDTQYF. The CDR3 DNA reads TGTGCCGGCAGCGAACACCGCATGCCAGATACGCAGTATTTT.

The chain recombines TRBV18 with TRBJ1-1, with TRBD1 matching over 9 bases. The length of the CDR3 is 14 residues. V trimming: 6 bases; J trimming: 1 base; junction bases outside the gene matches: 3. Germline assignment: CDR1 KGHSH and CDR2 LQKENI. In nucleotides, the CDR3 is TGTGCCAGCTCCGACAGGGGGGGGAACACTGAAGCTTTCTTT. Translation gives CASSDRGGNTEAFF. Looking up the rest from reference TRBV18 and TRBJ1-1 gives the full variable domain: NAGVMQNPRHLVRRRGQEARLRCSPMKGHSHVYWYRQLPEEGLKFMVYLQKENIIDESGMPKERFSAEFPKEGPSILRIQQVVRGDSAAYFCASSDRGGNTEAFFGQGTRLTVV.

The sample holds one count of this clone. This chain joins TRBV19 and TRBJ1-2, with unresolved D. The CDR3 is 13 residues long. V was shortened by 3 bases and J by 3 bases, with 8 bases between the two germline ends. Germline-derived CDR1 and CDR2 are LNHDA and SQIVND (reference sequence). DNA of the CDR3: TGTGCCAGTAGTATTCAGACATACTATGGCTACACCTTC. The encoded protein is CASSIQTYYGYTF.

The chain joins TRBV29-1 to TRBJ1-2; 10 bases fit TRBD1. The CDR3 runs to 16 residues. In germline, CDR1 is SQVTM, CDR2 ANQGSEA. V shed 4 bases and J 7 bases; nucleotides not matched to a gene: 15. The CDR3 coding sequence is TGCAGCGTTGCGACCTATACCGTTTGGGACAGGGGTGGCTACACCTTC. It translates to CSVATYTVWDRGGYTF.

This rearrangement joins TRBV30 to TRBJ2-2; 10 bases agree with TRBD1. This CDR3 is 14 amino acids long. Germline CDR1 and CDR2: GTSNPN and SVGIG (reference sequence). Trimming took 8 bases from V and 0 from J; bases not matched to a gene: 3. The CDR3 protein is CARTGGSNTGELFF. The CDR3 DNA reads as TGTGCCCGGACAGGGGGATCGAACACCGGGGAGCTGTTTTTT.

In this sample, this clone turned up once. The chain is built from TRBV7-6 and TRBJ2-7; TRBD2 matches at 11 bases. The CDR3 has 14 residues. CDR1 SGHVS and CDR2 FNYEAQ come from the germline V gene. Trimming cost V 4 bases and J 3 bases; bases outside gene matches: 2. Written as DNA, the CDR3 is TGTGCCAGCAGCTATACTAGCGGGGGCTACGAGCAGTACTTC. Translating gives CASSYTSGGYEQYF.

CDR3 protein: CASSPQAETGNTIYF. DNA for the CDR3: TGTGCCAGCAGCCCACAGGCGGAAACTGGAAACACCATATATTTT. The rearrangement links TRBV7-2 to TRBJ1-3; maybe TRBD1 (5 bases). This CDR3 is 15 amino acids long. V lost 5 bases, J lost 2 bases, and 13 bases lay in between. CDR1 is SGHTA, CDR2 FQGNSA, per germline.

The chain employs TRBV20-1 and TRBJ2-1, with D unresolved. This CDR3 region has 11 residues. Looked up from germline, CDR1 is DFQATT and CDR2 is SNEGSKA (reference sequence). Trimming pared 0 bases from V and 9 bases from J, leaving 6 bases between. For the CDR3, the DNA is TGCAGTGCTAGAGAGGCGGTTGAGCAGTTCTTC. This translates into CSAREAVEQFF.

The gene calls are TRBV5-6 and TRBJ1-2; 8 bases are shared with TRBD1. The CDR3 extends over 14 amino acids. The junction had 5 bases not matched to a gene; V was cut back by 5 bases and J by 2 bases. CDR1 is SGHDT, CDR2 YYEEEE, per germline. CDR3 DNA: TGTGCCAGCAGTTGGGACAGGACAAACTATGGCTACACCTTC. This gives the protein CASSWDRTNYGYTF.

This clone has more than one count but fewer than ten. The chain's CDR3 is CASSEMTGDQPQHF. CDR3 coding DNA: TGTGCCAGCAGTGAAATGACAGGGGATCAGCCCCAGCATTTT. V usage is TRBV2 and J usage is TRBJ1-5; 8 nucleotides agree with TRBD1. The V gene's germline CDR1 is SNHLY and CDR2 FYNNEI. CDR3 length equals 14 residues. Germline trimming cut 2 bases from V and 5 bases from J; bases unmatched to any gene: 2.

The V gene is TRBV7-3, the J gene TRBJ2-1, with D possibly TRBD2 on 6 matching bases. Germline V gives CDR1 SGHTA, CDR2 FQGTGA. This CDR3 has 16 residues. V dropped 4 bases and J dropped 3 bases, with 16 bases sitting between them. The CDR3 spells CASSSRGDPGYNEQFF. As DNA, the CDR3 is TGTGCCAGCAGCTCCCGCGGGGACCCGGGCTACAATGAGCAGTTCTTC.

The table lists this clone with a count of one. The V call is TRBV9, the J call TRBJ2-2; 9 bases fit TRBD2. The germline gives CDR1 SGDLS, CDR2 YYNGEE. With V trimmed by 2 bases and J by 7 bases, 15 bases remained unmatched. The CDR3 has 18 amino acids. The CDR3 nucleotides are TGTGCCAGCAGCGTGGACGCGCTAGCGGGGAATAAAGGCGGGGAGCTGTTTTTT. Amino acids: CASSVDALAGNKGGELFF. The full variable domain, with the rest looked up from reference TRBV9 and TRBJ2-2, is DSGVTQTPKHLITATGQRVTLRCSPRSGDLSVYWYQQSLDQGLQFLIQYYNGEERAKGNILERFSAQQFPDLHSELNLSSLELGDSALYFCASSVDALAGNKGGELFFGEGSRLTVL.

The chain joins TRBV6-6 to TRBJ1-5; D call uncertain. CDR1 is MNHNY, CDR2 SVGAGI, per germline (reference sequence). CDR3 length: 13 residues. With 4 bases removed from V and 15 bases from J, the gap between germline ends came to 19 bases. The DNA for the CDR3 is TGTGCCAGCAGTTCTAAGACGGAAAGCGGTCCGCATTTT. It is translated as CASSSKTESGPHF.

J is TRBJ2-5 and V is TRBV7-3, with 8 positions matching TRBD2. J lost 5 bases, V lost 6 bases, and 5 bases had no gene match. The CDR3 extends over 13 amino acids. The germline V gene encodes CDR1 SGHTA and CDR2 FQGTGA. CDR3 protein: CASSLGLAETQYF. The CDR3 coding sequence is TGTGCCAGCAGTCTCGGACTAGCCGAGACCCAGTACTTC.

The chain combines TRBV2 with TRBJ1-2; TRBD1 might be the D (6 bases). V shed 9 bases and J shed 0 bases, with 8 bases lying between them. The CDR3 runs 12 residues. Germline loops: CDR1 SNHLY, CDR2 FYNNEI. The CDR3 region has the DNA TGTGCCAGTGGGGGCTCTAACTATGGCTACACCTTC. Residues: CASGGSNYGYTF. Filled out from reference TRBV2 and TRBJ1-2, the complete variable domain reads EPEVTQTPSHQVTQMGQEVILRCVPISNHLYFYWYRQILGQKVEFLVSFYNNEISEKSEIFDDQFSVERPDGSNFTLKIRSTKLEDSAMYFCASGGSNYGYTFGSGTRLTVV.

The V and J genes are TRBV5-1 and TRBJ1-2; 9 bases match TRBD1. This CDR3 has 12 amino acids. The ends lost 5 bases at V and 9 bases at J; junction bases unmatched: 5. Germline V gene data show CDR1 as SGHRS and CDR2 as YFSETQ. The CDR3 nucleotides are TGCGCCAGCAGTGACAGGGGGAAAAGCTACACCTTC. This encodes CASSDRGKSYTF.

The chain combines TRBV6-5 with TRBJ1-2, with D unclear. Germline V gene data show CDR1 as MNHEY and CDR2 as SVGAGI. V was trimmed by 8 bases and J by 2 bases, leaving 12 bases between them. The CDR3 consists of 13 residues. The DNA for the CDR3 is TGTGCCAGCGGGGAGGAGTTCAACTATGGCTACACCTTC. Protein sequence: CASGEEFNYGYTF.

This clone appeared once. The V and J genes are TRBV30 and TRBJ2-3; D is possibly TRBD1 (6 bases). The CDR3 covers 14 residues. CDR1 and CDR2 from the germline V gene are GTSNPN and SVGIG (reference sequence). With 6 bases removed from V and 0 bases from J, the gap between germline ends came to 13 bases. The CDR3 is CACRTATSTDTQYF. DNA of the CDR3: TGTGCCTGCAGGACAGCTACTAGCACAGATACGCAGTATTTT.

The V gene is TRBV19, the J gene TRBJ2-1; 15 nucleotides agree with TRBD2. The CDR3 length is 19 residues. Germline V gene lookup returns CDR1 LNHDA and CDR2 SQIVND (reference sequence). J lost 4 bases, V lost 1 base, and 8 bases had no gene match. The CDR3: CASSIGPGLAGGVYNEQFF. CDR3 bases: TGTGCCAGTAGTATAGGGCCGGGACTAGCGGGGGGTGTGTACAATGAGCAGTTCTTC.

The chain couples TRBV2 to TRBJ1-1; D may be TRBD1 (5 bases). The CDR3 spans 13 residues. The germline V gene has CDR1 SNHLY and CDR2 FYNNEI. The ends were cut back, 6 bases at V and 6 bases at J, with 14 bases in the middle. CDR3 loop: CASRGGGVSEAFF. Written as DNA, the CDR3 is TGTGCCAGCAGGGGCGGGGGGGTCTCTGAAGCTTTCTTT.

The J gene is TRBJ2-3, the V gene TRBV9; 12 nucleotides match TRBD2. CDR1 and CDR2 from the germline V gene are SGDLS and YYNGEE. With 4 bases clipped from V and 3 bases from J, the junction kept 12 bases outside the gene matches. The CDR3 extends over 18 amino acids. CDR3 sequence: CASSPQASGGGLTDTQYF. The CDR3 region has the DNA TGTGCCAGCAGCCCCCAGGCTAGCGGGGGGGGTCTAACAGATACGCAGTATTTT.

This clone was detected only once. CDR3 DNA: TGCGCCAGCAGCTTGGTTAGCGCCAGCACAGATACGCAGTATTTT. Amino acid sequence: CASSLVSASTDTQYF. This chain links TRBV5-1 with TRBJ2-3, with a possible D match to TRBD2 (5 bases). V was pared by 0 bases and J by 0 bases, with 8 bases between. The CDR3 is 15 residues long. The V gene's germline CDR1 is SGHRS and CDR2 YFSETQ. Variable domain in full (rest from reference TRBV5-1 and TRBJ2-3): KAGVTQTPRYLIKTRGQQVTLSCSPISGHRSVSWYQQTPGQGLQFLFEYFSETQRNKGNFPGRFSGRQFSNSRSEMNVSTLELGDSALYLCASSLVSASTDTQYFGPGTRLTVL.

CDR3 coding DNA: TGTGCCAGTAGCCAACAGCTGACAGGAGTTAATGGCTACACCTTC. This sequence encodes CASSQQLTGVNGYTF. The V call is TRBV19, the J call TRBJ1-2; a possible D gene is TRBD1 (6 bases). V dropped 6 bases and J dropped 6 bases, with 20 bases sitting between them. Germline CDR1 LNHDA, CDR2 SQIVND (reference sequence). The CDR3 sequence is 15 residues long.

Points on this clone: The same CDR3 also results from other DNA sequences found in this sample. This chain connects TRBV9 to TRBJ1-3; tentatively, D is TRBD1 (6 bases). The germline V gene has CDR1 SGDLS and CDR2 YYNGEE. Trimming stripped 3 bases from V and 0 bases from J, with 10 bases between. CDR3 size: 15 residues. CDR3 nucleotide sequence: TGTGCCAGCAGCGGACAGGCCTTCTCTGGAAACACCATATATTTT. Translating it yields CASSGQAFSGNTIYF.

The chain carries TRBV2 and TRBJ1-1, with a weak D call TRBD1 (5 bases). V lost 7 bases and J lost 8, with 11 bases in between. The germline V gene encodes CDR1 SNHLY and CDR2 FYNNEI. The CDR3 totals 11 residues. The CDR3 DNA reads as TGTGCCAGCAACAACAGGAACGAAGCTTTCTTT. Translation: CASNNRNEAFF. Full variable domain (rest looked up from reference TRBV2 and TRBJ1-1): EPEVTQTPSHQVTQMGQEVILRCVPISNHLYFYWYRQILGQKVEFLVSFYNNEISEKSEIFDDQFSVERPDGSNFTLKIRSTKLEDSAMYFCASNNRNEAFFGQGTRLTVV.

The rearrangement joins TRBV5-1 to TRBJ2-6; TRBD2 is a possible D gene (6 bases). V gave up 6 bases and J gave up 4 bases, with 14 bases separating them. The CDR3 length is 15 residues. The germline V gene encodes CDR1 SGHRS and CDR2 YFSETQ. DNA for the CDR3: TGCGCCAGCATCGGCGGCGGGGTAGGGGCCAACGTCCTGACTTTC. Encoded protein: CASIGGGVGANVLTF.